These 21 T cell receptor beta chains came from one sample sequenced in a study of neoadjuvant anti-PD-1 for oral cavity cancer. Sequencing used immunoSEQ multiplex PCR; TCRdb keeps in-frame clones, though not all of them. The top ten clones hold about 16% of a sample with 23,000 or so clones, 26% of them seen once. The time point was: after neoadjuvant nivolumab, at surgical resection. The source material was tumor tissue, sampled after nivolumab (anti-PD-1) treatment. The receptors were gathered from a person aged 35-79 years with oral cavity squamous cell carcinoma.

V and J are TRBV14 and TRBJ1-4, with D tentatively TRBD1 (5 bases). Germline V gene sequence: CDR1 SGHDN, CDR2 FVKESK. The CDR3 spans 16 residues. V lost 2 bases, J lost 0 bases, and 10 bases lay in between. The CDR3 spells CASSQRQGATNEKLFF. The CDR3, as DNA: TGTGCCAGCAGCCAACGTCAAGGGGCAACTAATGAAAAACTGTTTTTT.

This clone was recorded at least ten times. The chain combines TRBV27 with TRBJ2-1; TRBD2 matches at 8 bases. Losses at the gene ends were 2 bases for V and 12 bases for J; bases not matched to a gene: 15. The CDR3 consists of 16 residues. Germline CDR1 and CDR2: MNHEY and SMNVEV (reference sequence). The CDR3 region is CASSLPPVDSGTLQFF. DNA for the CDR3: TGTGCCAGCAGTTTACCCCCGGTAGATAGCGGGACCCTGCAGTTCTTC.

The chain recombines TRBV5-1 with TRBJ2-5; D may match TRBD1 or TRBD2 (5 bases each). The CDR3 consists of 16 residues. Germline values: CDR1 SGHRS, CDR2 YFSETQ. The V end was cut by 4 bases, the J end by 0 bases, with 16 bases between. The CDR3 spells CASSGRDLRYQETQYF. The CDR3 DNA reads as TGCGCCAGCAGCGGCCGGGACCTCCGGTACCAAGAGACCCAGTACTTC.

This chain links TRBV28 with TRBJ1-5; D might be TRBD1 (5 bases). CDR1 is MDHEN and CDR2 is SYDVKM in the germline V gene. V lost 6 bases, J lost 2 bases, and 14 bases lay in between. The CDR3 length is 15 residues. The CDR3 DNA reads TGTGCCAGCAGAAGCCAGGGTATGGGCAATCAGCCCCAGCATTTT. It yields the protein CASRSQGMGNQPQHF. Looking up the rest from reference TRBV28 and TRBJ1-5 gives the full variable domain: DVKVTQSSRYLVKRTGEKVFLECVQDMDHENMFWYRQDPGLGLRLIYFSYDVKMKEKGDIPEGYSVSREKKERFSLILESASTNQTSMYLCASRSQGMGNQPQHFGDGTRLSIL.

V is TRBV5-1 and J is TRBJ2-5; 14 nucleotides match TRBD2. V gave up 4 bases and J gave up 2 bases; unmatched junction bases: 7. Looked up from germline, CDR1 is SGHRS and CDR2 is YFSETQ. The length of the CDR3 is 17 residues. As DNA, the CDR3 is TGCGCCAGCAGCCCGACTAGCGGGAGGGCCGCTCAAGAGACCCAGTACTTC. Translation: CASSPTSGRAAQETQYF.

This clone has just one count. CDR3 loop: CASSLSRLAGTEAFF. DNA of the CDR3: TGTGCCAGCAGTTTATCCCGGCTTGCTGGGACTGAAGCTTTCTTT. The V and J genes are TRBV27 and TRBJ1-1; D ambiguous. With 0 bases removed from V and 5 bases from J, the gap between germline ends came to 13 bases. Germline V gives CDR1 MNHEY, CDR2 SMNVEV (reference sequence). This CDR3 has 15 amino acids.

The chain uses TRBV7-9 and TRBJ1-5; 7 nucleotides match TRBD1. CDR1 SEHNR and CDR2 FQNEAQ come from the germline V gene (reference sequence). J gave up 3 bases and V 3 bases, and 2 bases lay outside the gene matches. This CDR3 contains 14 residues. The CDR3 DNA sequence: TGTGCCAGCAGCTTCGGGACAGTCAATCAGCCCCAGCATTTT. This encodes CASSFGTVNQPQHF.

This clone was recorded once. CDR3 nucleotide sequence: TGTGCCAGCAGCCTCGGGACTAGCGGTTCCTACGAGCAGTACTTC. It encodes CASSLGTSGSYEQYF. The chain combines TRBV4-2 with TRBJ2-7; TRBD2 aligns across 11 bases. V shed 4 bases, J shed 1 base, and the junction held 3 bases outside the gene matches. Germline V gene lookup returns CDR1 LGHNA and CDR2 YNFKEQ. This CDR3 is 15 amino acids long.

The CDR3 protein is CASSFGVRGNEQYF. CDR3 DNA: TGTGCCAGCAGCTTCGGTGTCAGAGGGAACGAGCAGTACTTC. This chain joins TRBV11-2 and TRBJ2-7, with D possibly TRBD2 on 5 matching bases. CDR3 length equals 14 residues. The V end lost 3 bases, the J end lost 5 bases, and 14 bases lay between the germline ends. Per germline, CDR1 SGHAT and CDR2 FQNNGV.

The rearrangement uses TRBV5-1 and TRBJ1-3; 10 bases map to TRBD1. This CDR3 has 15 amino acids. V lost 3 bases to trimming and J lost 3 bases; unmatched junction nucleotides: 3. Germline V gives CDR1 SGHRS, CDR2 YFSETQ. In nucleotides, the CDR3 is TGCGCCAGCAGCTCGACAGGGGGCAGTGGAAACACCATATATTTT. It yields the protein CASSSTGGSGNTIYF.

This clone was observed a handful of times. The chain uses TRBV5-4 and TRBJ1-5; D is uncertain. The germline CDR1 and CDR2 sequences are SGHNT and YYREEE (reference sequence). CDR3 length: 13 residues. V was shortened by 10 bases and J by 0 bases, with 11 bases between the two germline ends. The CDR3 is CAWAPYSNQPQHF. The CDR3 DNA follows: TGTGCCTGGGCCCCCTATAGCAATCAGCCCCAGCATTTT.

The V call is TRBV4-1, the J call TRBJ1-5; D unclear. V dropped 0 bases and J dropped 5 bases, with 11 bases sitting between them. Germline loops: CDR1 MGHRA, CDR2 YSYEKL. CDR3 size: 15 residues. The CDR3 here is CASSQDGSAYQPQHF. Here the CDR3 DNA reads TGCGCCAGCAGCCAAGACGGCAGCGCGTATCAGCCCCAGCATTTT.

The chain uses TRBV7-9 and TRBJ1-4; TRBD1 matches 9 bases. V shed 5 bases, J shed 7 bases, and the junction held 8 bases outside the gene matches. CDR3 length equals 15 residues. Germline V lookup: CDR1 SEHNR, CDR2 FQNEAQ (reference sequence). The DNA for the CDR3 is TGTGCCAGCAGCCCCCCGGACAGGGGCACTGAAAAACTGTTTTTT. Residues: CASSPPDRGTEKLFF.

J is TRBJ2-7 and V is TRBV11-2; 10 bases fit TRBD2. The CDR3 length is 14 residues. The V gene's germline CDR1 is SGHAT and CDR2 FQNNGV. V gave up 1 base and J gave up 4 bases; unmatched junction bases: 1. CDR3 nucleotide sequence: TGTGCCAGCAGCTTAGGTAGCGGGAGGTACGAGCAGTACTTC. Protein product: CASSLGSGRYEQYF.

The J gene is TRBJ1-1, the V gene TRBV5-4, with 11 bases aligning to TRBD1. This CDR3 comprises 15 residues. Per germline, CDR1 SGHNT and CDR2 YYREEE (reference sequence). V trimming: 3 bases; J trimming: 1 base; junction bases outside the gene matches: 2. DNA of the CDR3: TGTGCCAGCAGCTCAGGGACAGGGGGGAACACTGAAGCTTTCTTT. Amino acid sequence: CASSSGTGGNTEAFF.

This clone came up a few times. The chain combines TRBV28 with TRBJ2-7; 7 positions agree with TRBD1. This CDR3 comprises 15 residues. The germline CDR1 and CDR2 sequences are MDHEN and SYDVKM. With 5 bases clipped from V and 4 bases from J, the junction kept 11 bases outside the gene matches. DNA of the CDR3: TGTGCCAGCAGTCCTACAGGGGATTGGGGATACGAGCAGTACTTC. It specifies CASSPTGDWGYEQYF.

Many counts were recorded for this clone. The chain has TRBV11-2 and TRBJ2-1; possible D gene TRBD2, 6 bases. Per germline, CDR1 SGHAT and CDR2 FQNNGV. This CDR3 contains 13 residues. The ends were cut back, 3 bases at V and 9 bases at J, with 12 bases in the middle. Written as DNA, the CDR3 is TGTGCCAGCAGCTTTCCCTTGGGGGGTGAGCAGTTCTTC. It yields the protein CASSFPLGGEQFF.

The gene calls are TRBV27 and TRBJ1-1; TRBD1 is a possible D gene (5 bases). The germline V gene encodes CDR1 MNHEY and CDR2 SMNVEV (reference sequence). V was clipped by 6 bases and J by 7 bases, with 18 bases between them. CDR3 length: 14 amino acids. CDR3 residues: CASSPLGRQLEAFF. The CDR3, as DNA: TGTGCCAGCAGCCCCCTGGGCCGACAGCTTGAAGCTTTCTTT.

This clone occurred a few times. J is TRBJ2-1 and V is TRBV7-9; D gene ambiguous. The CDR3 contains 14 residues. CDR1 is SEHNR and CDR2 is FQNEAQ in the germline V gene (reference sequence). V was clipped by 0 bases and J by 2 bases, with 5 bases between them. The CDR3 DNA follows: TGTGCCAGCAGCTTAGCGGGGACCTACAATGAGCAGTTCTTC. As protein: CASSLAGTYNEQFF.

The gene calls are TRBV7-9 and TRBJ1-2, with unresolved D. The V end was cut by 8 bases, the J end by 2 bases, with 18 bases between. The length of the CDR3 is 15 residues. CDR1 is SEHNR and CDR2 is FQNEAQ in the germline V gene (reference sequence). The CDR3 loop reads CASWEGQLSNYGYTF. In DNA, the CDR3 is TGTGCCAGCTGGGAGGGCCAGTTGTCGAACTATGGCTACACCTTC. Drawing the rest from reference TRBV7-9 and TRBJ1-2, the complete variable domain is DTGVSQNPRHKITKRGQNVTFRCDPISEHNRLYWYRQTLGQGPEFLTYFQNEAQLEKSRLLSDRFSAERPKGSFSTLEIQRTEQGDSAMYLCASWEGQLSNYGYTFGSGTRLTVV.

This clone was counted between two and nine times. This chain uses TRBV29-1 with TRBJ2-2, with D possibly being TRBD2 (6 bases). The ends were cut back, 4 bases at V and 1 base at J, with 10 bases in the middle. Germline CDR1 is SQVTM and CDR2 is ANQGSEA. CDR3 length equals 14 residues. The CDR3 sequence: CSVAGRQNTGELFF. CDR3 nucleotides: TGCAGCGTTGCTGGGAGGCAGAACACCGGGGAGCTGTTTTTT.